Below, 28 T cell receptor beta chains from the same sample are listed, as sequenced in a study of shared clonotypes between healthy human individuals. Produced via immunoSEQ multiplex PCR; TCRdb's table is partial and in-frame only. This table has fewer than 1.8 million clones, about 98.5% appearing once. Input material: naive CD4+ T cells sorted from blood. Subset here: CD45RA+ positively selected. The source of these receptors is a man aged 25-45 years in good health.

Of note for this clone: The same CDR3 arises from other DNA sequences in this sample as well. J is TRBJ2-5 and V is TRBV9, with unresolved D. The CDR3 is 14 residues long. V dropped 0 bases and J dropped 2 bases, with 8 bases sitting between them. Germline V gives CDR1 SGDLS, CDR2 YYNGEE. Written as DNA, the CDR3 is TGTGCCAGCAGCGTAGGGCAGACTCAAGAGACCCAGTACTTC. This sequence encodes CASSVGQTQETQYF.

In the case of this clone: This specimen includes other DNA sequences encoding the same CDR3. The chain has TRBV2 and TRBJ1-5; a possible D gene is TRBD1 (6 bases). This CDR3 has 14 residues. The germline V gene has CDR1 SNHLY and CDR2 FYNNEI. V shed 1 base and J shed 2 bases, with 6 bases lying between them. CDR3 nucleotides: TGTGCCAGCAGTGAAGACAGGGGCAATCAGCCCCAGCATTTT. Translating gives CASSEDRGNQPQHF.

V and J are TRBV10-3 and TRBJ1-2; D gene unclear. The CDR3 is made up of 17 amino acids. V was cut by 3 bases and J by 1 base, with 18 bases left in between. Germline CDR1 is ENHRY and CDR2 is SYGVKD. The CDR3 is CAISDRSPIKDNYGYTF. As DNA, the CDR3 is TGTGCCATCAGTGATCGATCTCCGATCAAAGATAACTATGGCTACACCTTC.

This clone was found once. This chain connects TRBV10-1 to TRBJ2-3, with unresolved D. The CDR3 loop spans 16 amino acids. Trimming cost V 0 bases and J 2 bases, with 12 bases left between them. Germline assignment: CDR1 WNHNN and CDR2 SYGVQD (reference sequence). CDR3 nucleotides: TGCGCCAGCAGTGAGTCCGTCGGCAAAGTCACAGATACGCAGTATTTT. This gives the protein CASSESVGKVTDTQYF.

This rearrangement joins TRBV28 to TRBJ1-5, with D uncertain. The V end was cut by 3 bases, the J end by 7 bases, with 19 bases between. This CDR3 has 16 amino acids. Germline V gene data show CDR1 as MDHEN and CDR2 as SYDVKM. CDR3 protein: CASSFNGKVPNQPQHF. In DNA, the CDR3 is TGTGCCAGCAGTTTTAATGGGAAGGTCCCCAACCAGCCCCAGCATTTT.

The rearrangement uses TRBV5-4 and TRBJ2-1; D may be TRBD2 (5 bases). The CDR3 totals 15 residues. Germline assignment: CDR1 SGHNT and CDR2 YYREEE (reference sequence). Trimming cost V 4 bases and J 4 bases, with 15 bases left between them. The CDR3 DNA follows: TGTGCCAGCAGCCCAGGCCTAGCTTCATACAATGAGCAGTTCTTC. Its translation is CASSPGLASYNEQFF.

As DNA, the CDR3 is TGCGCCAGCAGCTTGCGTGGGACAGGGGGATACGAGCAGTACTTC. Translated, it gives CASSLRGTGGYEQYF. This rearrangement joins TRBV5-1 to TRBJ2-7, with 11 bases identical to TRBD1. V was clipped by 1 base and J by 4 bases; unmatched bases: 4. Germline V gives CDR1 SGHRS, CDR2 YFSETQ. The CDR3 sequence is 15 residues long.

The V call is TRBV29-1, the J call TRBJ2-1; D is uncertain. Trimming pared 5 bases from V and 0 bases from J, leaving 20 bases between. This CDR3 has 17 amino acids. Germline V gene data show CDR1 as SQVTM and CDR2 as ANQGSEA. CDR3 nucleotides: TGCAGCGTTATTGGAAGGGCCGGCCTCAGCTCCTACAATGAGCAGTTCTTC. Its protein is CSVIGRAGLSSYNEQFF.

The CDR3 region is CASSPPSWTVNTEAFF. The DNA of the CDR3 is TGTGCCAGCTCACCACCGAGTTGGACAGTGAACACTGAAGCTTTCTTT. The chain uses TRBV18 and TRBJ1-1, with D perhaps TRBD1 (6 bases). CDR1 is KGHSH, CDR2 LQKENI, per germline. V dropped 0 bases and J dropped 0 bases, with 11 bases sitting between them. This CDR3 has 16 amino acids.

This chain joins TRBV12-5 and TRBJ2-7; maybe TRBD1 (6 bases). CDR3 length: 13 amino acids. The V end lost 11 bases, the J end lost 3 bases, and 17 bases lay between the germline ends. Germline CDR1 and CDR2: LGHNT and FRNRAP. The chain's CDR3 is CASAKGVGYEQYF. CDR3 DNA sequence: TGTGCTTCCGCCAAGGGGGTAGGCTACGAGCAGTACTTC.

The chain joins TRBV27 to TRBJ1-2; D is perhaps TRBD1 (6 bases). CDR1 and CDR2 (germline): MNHEY, SMNVEV (reference sequence). Between the trimmed V and J ends, which lost 6 bases and 6 bases, there was a span of 17 bases. The CDR3 loop spans 14 amino acids. CDR3 DNA sequence: TGTGCCAGCAGCCCCGGGACACCACCCCATGGCTACACCTTC. Protein: CASSPGTPPHGYTF.

This clone was detected only once. The chain links TRBV7-9 to TRBJ2-7; 11 bases align to TRBD1. V gave up 4 bases and J gave up 2 bases; unmatched junction bases: 1. The CDR3 covers 14 residues. Germline V gene sequence: CDR1 SEHNR, CDR2 FQNEAQ (reference sequence). DNA of the CDR3: TGTGCCAGCAGCTCGGACAGGGGGCCCTACGAGCAGTACTTC. This gives the protein CASSSDRGPYEQYF. The full variable domain, its missing parts supplied by reference TRBV7-9 and TRBJ2-7, is DTGVSQNPRHKITKRGQNVTFRCDPISEHNRLYWYRQTLGQGPEFLTYFQNEAQLEKSRLLSDRFSAERPKGSFSTLEIQRTEQGDSAMYLCASSSDRGPYEQYFGPGTRLTVT.

This clone appeared a single time. Other DNA sequences in the same sample also yield this CDR3. The CDR3 region has the DNA TGCGCCAGCAGCTTGTATAGGGACAATGAGCAGTTCTTC. It yields the protein CASSLYRDNEQFF. This rearrangement joins TRBV5-1 to TRBJ2-1; D is undetermined. This CDR3 has 13 residues. Germline assignment: CDR1 SGHRS and CDR2 YFSETQ. Trimming pared 1 base from V and 5 bases from J, leaving 7 bases between.

The chain has TRBV11-2 and TRBJ2-5; TRBD2 aligns across 14 bases. J lost 10 bases, V lost 4 bases, and 8 bases had no gene match. The V gene's germline CDR1 is SGHAT and CDR2 FQNNGV. This CDR3 is built from 15 residues. CDR3 DNA sequence: TGTGCCAGCAGCTCCGGACTAGCGGGAGGAGGGGGCCAGTACTTC. This encodes CASSSGLAGGGGQYF.

The J gene is TRBJ2-5, the V gene TRBV5-1; a weak D match, TRBD2 (5 bases). Trimming left V 0 bases short and J 10 bases short, with 10 bases between. In germline, CDR1 is SGHRS, CDR2 YFSETQ. This CDR3 spans 12 amino acids. Written as DNA, the CDR3 is TGCGCCAGCAGCTTGGGAATCGGGATCCAGTACTTC. Translated, it gives CASSLGIGIQYF.

In its sample, this clone was seen once. This sequence joins TRBV28 and TRBJ1-5, with D possibly TRBD1 on 5 matching bases. This CDR3 has 14 amino acids. Germline loops: CDR1 MDHEN, CDR2 SYDVKM. V dropped 4 bases and J dropped 2 bases, with 9 bases sitting between them. CDR3: CASSWTKRNQPQHF. The CDR3 DNA reads as TGTGCCAGCAGTTGGACAAAGCGCAATCAGCCCCAGCATTTT.

The chain carries TRBV11-2 and TRBJ2-3; 8 bases are shared with TRBD1. The CDR3 has 18 residues. Germline CDR1 SGHAT, CDR2 FQNNGV. Trimming took 2 bases from V and 4 from J; bases not matched to a gene: 14. CDR3 amino acids: CASSLKGTGKLHADTQYF. The CDR3 region has the DNA TGTGCCAGCAGCTTAAAGGGGACAGGCAAGCTCCATGCAGATACGCAGTATTTT.

The rearrangement links TRBV5-1 to TRBJ2-6; D perhaps matches TRBD2 (5 bases). Germline values: CDR1 SGHRS, CDR2 YFSETQ. This CDR3 contains 16 residues. Trimming removed 4 bases from V and 0 bases from J, with 11 bases in between. In DNA form, the CDR3 reads TGCGCCAGCAGCGCGGAGGATTTCTCTGGGGCCAACGTCCTGACTTTC. Translating gives CASSAEDFSGANVLTF.

The chain combines TRBV29-1 with TRBJ2-3, with 7 bases identical to TRBD2. V was clipped by 6 bases and J by 5 bases; unmatched bases: 8. The V gene's germline CDR1 is SQVTM and CDR2 ANQGSEA. The CDR3 has 13 amino acids. The CDR3 DNA is TGCAGCGTCTCAGGGAGGGCCATAGATACGCAGTATTTT. It specifies CSVSGRAIDTQYF.

The gene calls are TRBV5-1 and TRBJ2-7; 10 bases match TRBD2. Germline CDR1 reads SGHRS; CDR2 reads YFSETQ. This CDR3 spans 14 amino acids. Germline trimming cut 4 bases from V and 6 bases from J; bases unmatched to any gene: 7. Here the CDR3 reads CASSPTSGLGEQYF. The CDR3 DNA follows: TGCGCCAGCAGCCCGACTAGCGGGCTTGGCGAGCAGTACTTC. The full variable domain, its missing parts supplied by reference TRBV5-1 and TRBJ2-7, is KAGVTQTPRYLIKTRGQQVTLSCSPISGHRSVSWYQQTPGQGLQFLFEYFSETQRNKGNFPGRFSGRQFSNSRSEMNVSTLELGDSALYLCASSPTSGLGEQYFGPGTRLTVT.

The chain uses TRBV15 and TRBJ2-7; D is perhaps TRBD1 (6 bases). The V and J ends lost 1 base and 3 bases respectively, with 13 bases between them. The length of the CDR3 is 15 residues. Germline V lookup: CDR1 LNHNV, CDR2 YYDKDF (reference sequence). The CDR3 DNA follows: TGTGCCACCAGCAGAGCTCCGGGACAAATCTACGAGCAGTACTTC. Its translation: CATSRAPGQIYEQYF.

The V gene is TRBV20-1, the J gene TRBJ2-2, with a weak D call TRBD2 (6 bases). CDR1 is DFQATT, CDR2 SNEGSKA, per germline (reference sequence). Between the trimmed V and J ends, which lost 4 bases and 13 bases, there was a span of 13 bases. The CDR3 sequence is 11 residues long. The CDR3 is CSATGSAGLFF. The CDR3, as DNA: TGCAGTGCTACCGGGAGTGCAGGGCTGTTTTTT.

A remark on this clone: The same CDR3 is also encoded by other DNA sequences in this sample. The chain has TRBV6-5 and TRBJ1-1; D possibly corresponds to TRBD1 (5 bases). The germline CDR1 and CDR2 sequences are MNHEY and SVGAGI. Trimming removed 0 bases at V and 1 base at J, with 6 bases between. The CDR3 length is 14 residues. The CDR3 nucleotides read TGTGCCAGCAGTTACTCGACAGAGAACACTGAAGCTTTCTTT. Protein sequence: CASSYSTENTEAFF.

The gene calls are TRBV29-1 and TRBJ1-1, with TRBD1 as a possible D gene (5 bases). V was clipped by 0 bases and J by 1 base, with 9 bases between them. The CDR3 is 14 amino acids. Germline-derived CDR1 and CDR2 are SQVTM and ANQGSEA. The CDR3 DNA follows: TGCAGCGTTGAAGAAACAGGATCGAACACTGAAGCTTTCTTT. Its translation: CSVEETGSNTEAFF.

The rearrangement uses TRBV19 and TRBJ1-1; D gene ambiguous. CDR3 length: 14 amino acids. V was shortened by 1 base and J by 1 base, with 7 bases between the two germline ends. CDR1 and CDR2 from the germline V gene are LNHDA and SQIVND (reference sequence). CDR3 residues: CASSIVVSNTEAFF. The CDR3, as DNA: TGTGCCAGTAGTATAGTGGTATCGAACACTGAAGCTTTCTTT.

CDR3 loop: CATSRDRSGEQFF. The DNA of the CDR3 is TGTGCCACCAGCAGGGACCGCTCAGGCGAGCAGTTCTTC. J is TRBJ2-1 and V is TRBV15; the D is unclear. Germline V gene sequence: CDR1 LNHNV, CDR2 YYDKDF (reference sequence). V was pared by 3 bases and J by 10 bases, with 13 bases between. This CDR3 is built from 13 residues.

V is TRBV12-5 and J is TRBJ2-2, with D maybe TRBD1 (5 bases). Trimming shortened V by 1 base and J by 4 bases, and 7 bases separated the two germline ends. CDR3 length: 14 residues. Germline CDR1 LGHNT, CDR2 FRNRAP. The CDR3 spells CASGLGQSTGELFF. CDR3 sequence (DNA): TGTGCTAGTGGTTTGGGACAGTCCACCGGGGAGCTGTTTTTT.

The chain employs TRBV13 and TRBJ2-3, with 9 bases identical to TRBD2. The junction had 5 bases not matched to a gene; V was cut back by 5 bases and J by 8 bases. The CDR3 contains 13 residues. Looked up from germline, CDR1 is PRHDT and CDR2 is FYEKMQ (reference sequence). For the CDR3, the DNA is TGTGCCAGCAGCCCCCGGCGGGAGGGTACGCAGTATTTT. Translating gives CASSPRREGTQYF.